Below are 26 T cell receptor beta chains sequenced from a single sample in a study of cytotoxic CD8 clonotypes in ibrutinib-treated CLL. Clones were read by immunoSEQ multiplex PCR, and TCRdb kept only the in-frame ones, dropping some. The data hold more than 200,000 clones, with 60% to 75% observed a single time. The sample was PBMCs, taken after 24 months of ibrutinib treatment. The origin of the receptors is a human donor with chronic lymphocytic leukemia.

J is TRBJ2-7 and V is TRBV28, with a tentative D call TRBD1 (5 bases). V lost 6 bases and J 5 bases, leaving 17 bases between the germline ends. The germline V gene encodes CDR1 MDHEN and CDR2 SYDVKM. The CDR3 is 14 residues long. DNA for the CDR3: TGTGCCAGCAGGACGACAATGGAAGGGGACGAGCAGTACTTC. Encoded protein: CASRTTMEGDEQYF.

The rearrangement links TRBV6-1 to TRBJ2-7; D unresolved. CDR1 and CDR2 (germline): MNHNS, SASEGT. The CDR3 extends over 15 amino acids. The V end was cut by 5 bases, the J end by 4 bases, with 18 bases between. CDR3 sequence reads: CASSPRTDLGYEQYF. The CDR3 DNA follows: TGTGCCAGCAGTCCCCGGACGGATCTTGGGTACGAGCAGTACTTC.

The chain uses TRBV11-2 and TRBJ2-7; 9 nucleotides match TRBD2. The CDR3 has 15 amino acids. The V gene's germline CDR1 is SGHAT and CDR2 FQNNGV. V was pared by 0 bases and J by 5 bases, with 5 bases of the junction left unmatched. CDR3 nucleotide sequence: TGTGCCAGCAGCTTAGACGATAGCGGGGGCGACGAGCAGTACTTC. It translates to CASSLDDSGGDEQYF.

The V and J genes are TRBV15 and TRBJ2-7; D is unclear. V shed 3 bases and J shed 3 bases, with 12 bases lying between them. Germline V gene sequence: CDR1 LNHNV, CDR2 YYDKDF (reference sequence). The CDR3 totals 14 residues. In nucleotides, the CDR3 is TGTGCCACCAGCAGGTCGACCGGGCTCTACGAGCAGTACTTC. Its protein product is CATSRSTGLYEQYF.

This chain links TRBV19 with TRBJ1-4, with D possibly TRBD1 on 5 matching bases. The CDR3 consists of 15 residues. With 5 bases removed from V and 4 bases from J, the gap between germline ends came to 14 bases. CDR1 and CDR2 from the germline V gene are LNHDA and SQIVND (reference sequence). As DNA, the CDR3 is TGTGCCAGTAGTCTCACATCTGGGGGTAATGAAAAACTGTTTTTT. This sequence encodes CASSLTSGGNEKLFF.

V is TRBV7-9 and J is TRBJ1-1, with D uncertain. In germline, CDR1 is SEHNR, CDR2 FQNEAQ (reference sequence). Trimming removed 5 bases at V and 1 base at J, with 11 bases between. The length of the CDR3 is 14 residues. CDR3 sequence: CASSPGQENTEAFF. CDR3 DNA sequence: TGTGCCAGCAGCCCGGGTCAGGAGAACACTGAAGCTTTCTTT. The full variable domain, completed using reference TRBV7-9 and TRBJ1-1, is DTGVSQNPRHKITKRGQNVTFRCDPISEHNRLYWYRQTLGQGPEFLTYFQNEAQLEKSRLLSDRFSAERPKGSFSTLEIQRTEQGDSAMYLCASSPGQENTEAFFGQGTRLTVV.

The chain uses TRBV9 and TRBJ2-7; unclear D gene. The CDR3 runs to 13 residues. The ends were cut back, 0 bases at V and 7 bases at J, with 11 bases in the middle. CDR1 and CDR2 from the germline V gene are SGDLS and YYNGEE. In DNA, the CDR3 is TGTGCCAGCAGCGTAGATCTGTTCTTAGAGCAGTACTTC. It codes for CASSVDLFLEQYF.

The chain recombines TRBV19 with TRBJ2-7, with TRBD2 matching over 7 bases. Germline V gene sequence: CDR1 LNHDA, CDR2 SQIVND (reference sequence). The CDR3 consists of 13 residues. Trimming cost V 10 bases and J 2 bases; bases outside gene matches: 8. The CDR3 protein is CATRSAGTYEQYF. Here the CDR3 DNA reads TGTGCCACCAGATCAGCGGGAACCTACGAGCAGTACTTC.

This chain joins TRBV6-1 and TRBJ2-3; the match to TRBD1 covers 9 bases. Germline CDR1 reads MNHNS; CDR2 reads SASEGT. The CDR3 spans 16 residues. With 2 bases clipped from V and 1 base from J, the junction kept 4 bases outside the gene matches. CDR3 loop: CASSEFGDRGTDTQYF. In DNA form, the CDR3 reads TGTGCCAGCAGTGAATTTGGGGACAGGGGCACAGATACGCAGTATTTT.

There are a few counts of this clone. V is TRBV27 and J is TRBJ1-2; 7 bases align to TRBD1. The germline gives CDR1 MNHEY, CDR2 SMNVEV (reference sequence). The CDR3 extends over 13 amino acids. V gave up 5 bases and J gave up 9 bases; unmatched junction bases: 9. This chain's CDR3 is CASSVTGTNRYTF. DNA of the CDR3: TGTGCCAGCAGTGTGACAGGGACAAACCGCTACACCTTC.

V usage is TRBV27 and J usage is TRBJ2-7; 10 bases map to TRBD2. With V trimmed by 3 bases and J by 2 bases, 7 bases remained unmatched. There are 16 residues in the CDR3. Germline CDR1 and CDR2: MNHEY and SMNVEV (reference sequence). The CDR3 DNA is TGTGCCAGCAGTTTCTCCAGACTAGCGGGCCCCTACGAGCAGTACTTC. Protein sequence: CASSFSRLAGPYEQYF.

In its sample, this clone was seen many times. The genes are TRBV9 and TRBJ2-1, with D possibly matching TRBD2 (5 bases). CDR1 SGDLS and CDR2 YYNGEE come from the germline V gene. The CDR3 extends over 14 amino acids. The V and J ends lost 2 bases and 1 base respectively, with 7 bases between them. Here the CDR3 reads CASSVRESYNEQFF. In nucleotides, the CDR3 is TGTGCCAGCAGCGTTAGGGAGTCCTACAATGAGCAGTTCTTC.

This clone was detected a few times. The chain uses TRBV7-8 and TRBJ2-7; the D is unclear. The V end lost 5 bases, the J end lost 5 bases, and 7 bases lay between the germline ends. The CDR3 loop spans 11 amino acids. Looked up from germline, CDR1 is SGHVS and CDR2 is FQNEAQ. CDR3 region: CASSVLNEQYF. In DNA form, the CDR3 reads TGTGCCAGCAGCGTCCTCAACGAGCAGTACTTC. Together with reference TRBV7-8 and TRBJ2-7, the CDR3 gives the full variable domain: GAGVSQSPRYKVAKRGQDVALRCDPISGHVSLFWYQQALGQGPEFLTYFQNEAQLDKSGLPSDRFFAERPEGSVSTLKIQRTQQEDSAVYLCASSVLNEQYFGPGTRLTVT.

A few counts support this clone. CDR3 protein: CAWSVGAQPQHF. As DNA, the CDR3 is TGTGCCTGGAGTGTGGGGGCACAGCCCCAGCATTTT. The J gene is TRBJ1-5, the V gene TRBV30; D is perhaps TRBD1 (6 bases). Trimming removed 0 bases from V and 7 bases from J, with 7 bases in between. CDR1 is GTSNPN, CDR2 SVGIG, per germline (reference sequence). The CDR3 consists of 12 residues.

This chain's CDR3 is CASSFNSELYTF. The CDR3 coding sequence is TGTGCCAGCAGCTTCAACAGCGAACTCTACACCTTC. J is TRBJ1-2 and V is TRBV9; D is uncertain. The CDR3 extends over 12 amino acids. The germline gives CDR1 SGDLS, CDR2 YYNGEE. V lost 4 bases and J 10 bases, leaving 14 bases between the germline ends.

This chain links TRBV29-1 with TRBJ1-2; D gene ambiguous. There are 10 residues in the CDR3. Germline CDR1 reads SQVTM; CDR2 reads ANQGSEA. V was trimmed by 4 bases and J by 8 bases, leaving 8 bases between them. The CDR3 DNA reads TGCAGCGTTGGGTATGGAGGCTACACCTTC. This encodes CSVGYGGYTF.

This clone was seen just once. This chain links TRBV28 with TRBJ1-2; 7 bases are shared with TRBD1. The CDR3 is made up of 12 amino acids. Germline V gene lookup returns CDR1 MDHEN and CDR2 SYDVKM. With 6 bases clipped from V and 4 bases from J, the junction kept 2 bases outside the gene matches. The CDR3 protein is CASRGTVYGYTF. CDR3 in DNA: TGTGCCAGCAGAGGGACAGTCTATGGCTACACCTTC.

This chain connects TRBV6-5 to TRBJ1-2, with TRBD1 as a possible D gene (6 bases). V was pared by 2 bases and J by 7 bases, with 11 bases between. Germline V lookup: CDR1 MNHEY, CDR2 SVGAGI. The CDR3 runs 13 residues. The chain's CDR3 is CASSYPTGSGYTF. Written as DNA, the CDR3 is TGTGCCAGCAGTTACCCCACAGGGTCTGGCTACACCTTC.

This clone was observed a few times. CDR3 region: CASSKSGRTYEQYF. CDR3 coding DNA: TGTGCCAGCAGTAAAAGCGGGCGGACCTACGAGCAGTACTTC. This chain uses TRBV6-5 with TRBJ2-7; TRBD2 is a possible D gene (6 bases). The CDR3 length is 14 residues. Looked up from germline, CDR1 is MNHEY and CDR2 is SVGAGI. Trimming left V 5 bases short and J 2 bases short, with 13 bases between.

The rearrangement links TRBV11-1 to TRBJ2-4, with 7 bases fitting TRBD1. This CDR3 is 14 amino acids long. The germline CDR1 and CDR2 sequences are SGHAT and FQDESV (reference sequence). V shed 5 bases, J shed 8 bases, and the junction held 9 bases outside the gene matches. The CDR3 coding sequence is TGTGCCAGCAGCGTAGGGGGCAGGGAAGACATTCAGTACTTC. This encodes CASSVGGREDIQYF. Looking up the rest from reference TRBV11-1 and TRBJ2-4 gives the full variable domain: EAEVAQSPRYKITEKSQAVAFWCDPISGHATLYWYRQILGQGPELLVQFQDESVVDDSQLPKDRFSAERLKGVDSTLKIQPAELGDSAMYLCASSVGGREDIQYFGAGTRLSVL.

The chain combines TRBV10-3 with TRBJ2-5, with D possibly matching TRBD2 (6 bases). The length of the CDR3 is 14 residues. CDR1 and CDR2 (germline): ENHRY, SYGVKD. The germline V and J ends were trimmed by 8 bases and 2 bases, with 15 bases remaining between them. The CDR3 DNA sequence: TGTGCCATCGGGGGGTCGACAGAGCAAGAGACCCAGTACTTC. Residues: CAIGGSTEQETQYF.

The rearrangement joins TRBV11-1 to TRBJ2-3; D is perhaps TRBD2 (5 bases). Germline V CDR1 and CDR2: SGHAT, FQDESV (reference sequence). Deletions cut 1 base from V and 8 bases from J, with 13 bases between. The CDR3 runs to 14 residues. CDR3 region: CASSLGASKATQYF. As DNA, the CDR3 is TGTGCCAGCAGCTTAGGGGCTAGCAAAGCTACGCAGTATTTT.

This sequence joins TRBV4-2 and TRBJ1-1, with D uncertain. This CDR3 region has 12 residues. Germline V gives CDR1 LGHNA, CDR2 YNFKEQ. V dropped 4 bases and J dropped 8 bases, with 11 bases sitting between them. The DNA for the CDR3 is TGTGCCAGCAGCCCTGATCAAGGAGAAGCTTTCTTT. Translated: CASSPDQGEAFF.

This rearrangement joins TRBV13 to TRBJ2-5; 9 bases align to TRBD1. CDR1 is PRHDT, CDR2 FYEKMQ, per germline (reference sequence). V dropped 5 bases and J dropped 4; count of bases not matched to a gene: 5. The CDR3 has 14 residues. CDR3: CASSTRTGVETQYF. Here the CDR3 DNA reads TGTGCCAGCAGCACCAGGACAGGGGTAGAGACCCAGTACTTC. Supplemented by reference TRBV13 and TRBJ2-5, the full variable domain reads AAGVIQSPRHLIKEKRETATLKCYPIPRHDTVYWYQQGPGQDPQFLISFYEKMQSDKGSIPDRFSAQQFSDYHSELNMSSLELGDSALYFCASSTRTGVETQYFGPGTRLLVL.

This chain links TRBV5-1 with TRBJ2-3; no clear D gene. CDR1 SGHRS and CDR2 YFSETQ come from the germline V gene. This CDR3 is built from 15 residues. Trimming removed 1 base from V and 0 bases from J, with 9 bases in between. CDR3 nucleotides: TGCGCCAGCAGCTTGCCCATACCAAGCACAGATACGCAGTATTTT. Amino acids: CASSLPIPSTDTQYF.

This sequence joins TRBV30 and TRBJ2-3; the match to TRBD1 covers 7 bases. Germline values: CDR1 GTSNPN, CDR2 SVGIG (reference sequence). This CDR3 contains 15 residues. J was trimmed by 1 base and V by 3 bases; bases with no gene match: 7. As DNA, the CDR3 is TGTGCCTGGAGAGACCCCGGGACAGGCACAGATACGCAGTATTTT. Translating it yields CAWRDPGTGTDTQYF. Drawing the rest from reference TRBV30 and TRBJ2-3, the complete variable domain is SQTIHQWPATLVQPVGSPLSLECTVEGTSNPNLYWYRQAAGRGLQLLFYSVGIGQISSEVPQNLSASRPQDRQFILSSKKLLLSDSGFYLCAWRDPGTGTDTQYFGPGTRLTVL.